This T cell receptor beta chain originates from a study of post-analysis software for immune sequencing data. TCR beta cDNA libraries included unique molecular identifiers. T cells numbering roughly 1 to 10 million yielded cDNA molecules that totaled roughly 500,000. TCRdb re-called the PCR reads through MiXCR, storing one row per CDR3 protein. The table records approximately 260,000 distinct CDR3 sequences, 35% to 40% of them present only once. This clonotype was found many times. Its matching antigen is unknown. Looked up from germline, CDR1 is LGHDT and CDR2 is YNNKEL (reference sequence). This CDR3 has 16 amino acids. V lost 0 bases, J lost 0 bases, and 8 bases lay in between. Study conclusions and caveats: Diversity measured as normalized Chao1 was significantly lower in multiple sclerosis patients than in controls. In patients, TRBV5-6, TRBV5-1 and TRBV20-1 belonged to 4 or 5 TRBV segments found more frequently than in controls.

The chain couples TRBV3-1 to TRBJ1-4; D unresolved. The material sequenced was blood. This TCR came from a girl aged 5-17 years with multiple sclerosis. This CDR3 reads CASSQDHSATNEKLFF. CDR3 nucleotides: TGTGCCAGCAGCCAAGATCACAGTGCAACTAATGAAAAACTGTTTTTT.